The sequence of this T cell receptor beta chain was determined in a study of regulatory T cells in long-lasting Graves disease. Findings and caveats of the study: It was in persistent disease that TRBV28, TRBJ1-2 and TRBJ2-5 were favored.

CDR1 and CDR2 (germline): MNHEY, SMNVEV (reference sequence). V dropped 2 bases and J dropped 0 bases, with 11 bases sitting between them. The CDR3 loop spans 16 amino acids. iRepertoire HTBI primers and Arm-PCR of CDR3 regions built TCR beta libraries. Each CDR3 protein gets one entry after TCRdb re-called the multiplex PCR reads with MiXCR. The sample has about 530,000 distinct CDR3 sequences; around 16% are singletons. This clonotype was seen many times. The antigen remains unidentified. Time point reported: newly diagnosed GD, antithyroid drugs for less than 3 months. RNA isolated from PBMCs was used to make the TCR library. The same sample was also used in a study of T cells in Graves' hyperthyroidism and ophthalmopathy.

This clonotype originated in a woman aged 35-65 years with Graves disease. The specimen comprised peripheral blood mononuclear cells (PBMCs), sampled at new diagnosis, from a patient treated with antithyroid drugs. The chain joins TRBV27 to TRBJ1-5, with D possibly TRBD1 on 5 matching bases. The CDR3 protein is CASSLGAQGSNQPQHF. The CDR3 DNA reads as TGTGCCAGCAGTTTAGGGGCCCAGGGTAGCAATCAGCCCCAGCATTTT.